This T cell receptor beta chain is drawn from a study of shared clonotypes between healthy human individuals. Findings of the study overall: All-four-donor shared clonotypes had higher generation probabilities than non-shared clonotypes did.

Germline V gene lookup returns CDR1 LNHNV and CDR2 YYDKDF (reference sequence). The CDR3 runs 15 residues. Trimming cost V 1 base and J 10 bases; bases outside gene matches: 10. Sequencing was performed with immunoSEQ multiplex PCR; in TCRdb, only in-frame clones are kept and a portion is missing. Of over a million clones listed, 75% to 80% were seen once; the top ten hold approximately 0.52%. In the case of this clone: The target antigen is unknown.

The chain combines TRBV15 with TRBJ2-5; 9 nucleotides align to TRBD2. What was sequenced was memory CD4+ T cells from PBMCs. Described subset: CD45RA-negative fraction. The source is a man between 18 and 35 years old in good health. Some clones in this sample may be carry-over from other donors' samples. Here the CDR3 DNA reads TGTGCCACCAGCAGAGTGGTGACTAGCGGAGACCACCAGTACTTC. As protein: CATSRVVTSGDHQYF.